Included here is one TCR beta chain sequence, with context. Its target is not known. These data are taken from a study of CD8+CD57+ T cells in acquired aplastic anemia. Genomic DNA, serving as template, underwent TCR beta VDJ and CDR3 profiling. TCRdb itself ran the reads through MiXCR, one entry per CDR3 protein. The repertoire consists of around 400,000 distinct CDR3 sequences, with about 70% occurring once and the leading ten covering 4%. Whole-study results and caveats: Almost 30 shared CD8+ CDR3s appeared highly expressed within patients' immunodominant clones.

Trimming removed 8 bases from V and 1 base from J, with 11 bases in between. Germline V CDR1 and CDR2: SQVTM, ANQGSEA. This CDR3 spans 12 amino acids. This sequence was found in a human donor in good health, serving as a control. The rearrangement uses TRBV29-1 and TRBJ1-1, with D tentatively TRBD1 (5 bases). The sample was sorted CD4+, CD8+, or CD8+CD57+ T cells (not recorded which) from PBMCs. The chain's CDR3 is CSLGGTNTEAFF. The CDR3 coding sequence is TGCAGCCTTGGGGGGACGAACACTGAAGCTTTCTTT.